Each of the 13 T cell receptor beta chains below was sequenced from the same sample in a study of CD8 T cells in Susac syndrome. The authors reverse transcribed roughly 0.5 to 1 ug RNA with random hexamers. TCRdb fed the immunoSEQ multiplex PCR reads into MiXCR, producing one record per CDR3 protein. The sample has about 200,000 distinct CDR3 sequences; 85% to 95% are singletons. The sample comprised CD4+ T cells from PBMCs. These receptors all come from a human donor in good health.

The chain combines TRBV9 with TRBJ2-1; D might be TRBD1 or TRBD2, each matching 5 bases. The CDR3 is 16 residues long. Germline values: CDR1 SGDLS, CDR2 YYNGEE. V lost 0 bases, J lost 0 bases, and 10 bases lay in between. CDR3 residues: CASSVGGTVSYNEQFF. The CDR3, as DNA: TGTGCCAGCAGCGTAGGTGGGACGGTCTCCTACAATGAGCAGTTCTTC.

This chain uses TRBV29-1 with TRBJ2-3; D might be TRBD1 (5 bases). The CDR3 is 14 residues long. V gave up 5 bases and J gave up 4 bases, with 16 bases separating them. CDR1 SQVTM and CDR2 ANQGSEA come from the germline V gene. In DNA, the CDR3 is TGCAGCGTTCTCCGACAGCAACGCGCAGATACGCAGTATTTT. This codes for CSVLRQQRADTQYF.

V gene TRBV20-1 combines with J gene TRBJ2-1; D tentatively fits TRBD1 or TRBD2 (5 bases each). The CDR3 runs to 14 residues. Trimming left V 5 bases short and J 8 bases short, with 19 bases between. Germline CDR1 DFQATT, CDR2 SNEGSKA (reference sequence). The CDR3 region has the DNA TGCAGTGCTCGAGGGACCTCGAGTTTCCATGAGCAGTTCTTC. Translated, it gives CSARGTSSFHEQFF.

In nucleotides, the CDR3 is TGTGCCAGCAGCCGCCGGACTGGGAGCCCCGAAGAGACCCAGTACTTC. Encoded protein: CASSRRTGSPEETQYF. V gene TRBV3-1 combines with J gene TRBJ2-5; tentatively, D is TRBD2 (5 bases). V was trimmed by 4 bases and J by 3 bases, leaving 18 bases between them. The CDR3 is made up of 16 amino acids. The germline CDR1 and CDR2 sequences are LGHDT and YNNKEL (reference sequence).

This chain joins TRBV4-2 and TRBJ2-1; 8 bases line up with TRBD2. V gave up 1 base and J gave up 3 bases; unmatched junction bases: 5. This CDR3 comprises 16 residues. CDR1 and CDR2 from the germline V gene are LGHNA and YNFKEQ. This chain's CDR3 is CASSQASAGGYNEQFF. CDR3 nucleotide sequence: TGTGCCAGCAGCCAAGCATCCGCGGGAGGCTACAATGAGCAGTTCTTC.

The gene calls are TRBV7-9 and TRBJ2-1; TRBD2 matches at 8 bases. V shed 8 bases, J shed 2 bases, and the junction held 8 bases outside the gene matches. The V gene's germline CDR1 is SEHNR and CDR2 FQNEAQ (reference sequence). CDR3 length: 15 residues. The CDR3 protein is CASSRNGGAYNEQFF. CDR3 DNA sequence: TGTGCCAGCTCCAGGAACGGGGGGGCCTACAATGAGCAGTTCTTC.

The chain combines TRBV24-1 with TRBJ1-5, with 12 bases matching TRBD1. V was pared by 7 bases and J by 6 bases, with 3 bases of the junction left unmatched. The CDR3 is 14 amino acids. The germline gives CDR1 KGHDR, CDR2 SFDVKD. CDR3 sequence (DNA): TGTGCCACCAGCGGGACAGGGGGCTTTCAGCCCCAGCATTTT. Amino acid sequence: CATSGTGGFQPQHF.

This sequence joins TRBV20-1 and TRBJ1-1, with D perhaps matching TRBD1 (6 bases). V was shortened by 0 bases and J by 1 base, with 15 bases between the two germline ends. CDR1 DFQATT and CDR2 SNEGSKA come from the germline V gene (reference sequence). This CDR3 contains 16 residues. Written as DNA, the CDR3 is TGCAGTGCTAGAGATTGGGGACAACCGCAGAACACTGAAGCTTTCTTT. Protein product: CSARDWGQPQNTEAFF.

The chain links TRBV29-1 to TRBJ1-1; D is undetermined. The ends were cut back, 1 base at V and 5 bases at J, with 14 bases in the middle. The CDR3 is made up of 14 amino acids. CDR1 is SQVTM and CDR2 is ANQGSEA in the germline V gene. The CDR3 is CSVEVRQAWTEAFF. The CDR3, as DNA: TGCAGCGTTGAAGTTCGGCAGGCGTGGACTGAAGCTTTCTTT.

The chain employs TRBV14 and TRBJ2-5, with D possibly matching TRBD1 (5 bases). V was clipped by 4 bases and J by 5 bases, with 11 bases between them. CDR1 and CDR2 from the germline V gene are SGHDN and FVKESK. The length of the CDR3 is 13 residues. The CDR3 spells CASSPLDSETQYF. Written as DNA, the CDR3 is TGTGCCAGCAGCCCCTTAGACAGCGAGACCCAGTACTTC.

The chain carries TRBV29-1 and TRBJ2-1; TRBD2 matches 9 bases. The CDR3 has 16 residues. V lost 3 bases, J lost 5 bases, and 11 bases stayed unmatched. Germline assignment: CDR1 SQVTM and CDR2 ANQGSEA. CDR3 amino acids: CSVDSVSGRSDNEQFF. In DNA form, the CDR3 reads TGCAGCGTTGATTCGGTCAGCGGGAGGAGCGACAATGAGCAGTTCTTC.

The genes are TRBV12-5 and TRBJ2-2, with D uncertain. Trimming took off 2 bases at V and 4 bases at J, with 5 bases between the two ends. From germline, CDR1 is LGHNT and CDR2 FRNRAP. The CDR3 sequence is 13 residues long. CDR3 residues: CASGLHPTGELFF. CDR3 sequence (DNA): TGTGCTAGTGGTTTGCACCCCACCGGGGAGCTGTTTTTT.

The V gene is TRBV4-3, the J gene TRBJ1-6, with a weak D call TRBD1 (5 bases). V was clipped by 0 bases and J by 7 bases, with 13 bases between them. The CDR3 consists of 16 residues. Germline-derived CDR1 and CDR2 are LGHNA and YSLEER. The DNA of the CDR3 is TGCGCCAGCAGCCAAGAGGGAGGGGTCGGGAATTCACCCCTCCACTTT. This translates into CASSQEGGVGNSPLHF.